The following is a T cell receptor (beta chain) sequence with its context. Antigen specificity is unknown. This may arise from a read error, as a much more abundant clone is one base away. Duration under 3 months, a NOSPECS grade of at least 4, and a Clinical Activity Score of at least 3 characterized the ophthalmopathy patients. Fresh 10 ml peripheral blood yielded PBMCs. The source material, RNA transcripts, was used to amplify TCR beta CDR3 regions. When the TCR CDR3 underwent first-round RT-PCR, the HTBI primer set was used. Each CDR3 protein gets one entry after TCRdb re-called the multiplex PCR reads with MiXCR. The table has 600,000 or so distinct CDR3 sequences, approximately 14% seen once. Germline V gene lookup returns CDR1 SQVTM and CDR2 ANQGSEA. With V trimmed by 6 bases and J by 5 bases, 8 bases remained unmatched. The CDR3 consists of 13 residues. This entry comes from a study of T cells in Graves' hyperthyroidism and ophthalmopathy. Study as a whole: Peripheral blood was taken when the disease was first diagnosed, before any treatment began. Study-level results: The authors' 13 V-J model separated ophthalmopathy from stable hyperthyroidism.

The material sequenced was blood. The rearrangement joins TRBV29-1 to TRBJ2-5; 8 nucleotides match TRBD1. This clonotype originated in a woman aged 45-65 years with Graves' ophthalmopathy. CDR3 bases: TGCAGCGTCCTCGGACAGGGAATGGAGACCCAGTACTTC. It specifies CSVLGQGMETQYF.